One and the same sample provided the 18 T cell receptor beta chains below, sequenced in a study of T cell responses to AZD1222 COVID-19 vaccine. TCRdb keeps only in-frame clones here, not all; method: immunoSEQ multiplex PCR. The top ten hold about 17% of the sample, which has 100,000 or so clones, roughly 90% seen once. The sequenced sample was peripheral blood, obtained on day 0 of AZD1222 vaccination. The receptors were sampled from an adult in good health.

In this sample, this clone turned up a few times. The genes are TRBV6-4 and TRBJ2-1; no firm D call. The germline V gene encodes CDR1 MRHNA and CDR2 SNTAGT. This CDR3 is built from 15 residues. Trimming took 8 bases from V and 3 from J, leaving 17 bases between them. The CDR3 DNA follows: TGTGCCAGCGCCCCGTCGATCGGTATCTACAATGAGCAGTTCTTC. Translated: CASAPSIGIYNEQFF.

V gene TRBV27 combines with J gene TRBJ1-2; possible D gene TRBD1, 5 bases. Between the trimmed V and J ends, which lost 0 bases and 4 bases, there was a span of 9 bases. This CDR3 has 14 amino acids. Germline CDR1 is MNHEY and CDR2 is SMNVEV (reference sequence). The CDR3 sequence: CASSLSIRGYGYTF. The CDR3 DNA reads TGTGCCAGCAGTTTATCGATAAGGGGCTATGGCTACACCTTC.

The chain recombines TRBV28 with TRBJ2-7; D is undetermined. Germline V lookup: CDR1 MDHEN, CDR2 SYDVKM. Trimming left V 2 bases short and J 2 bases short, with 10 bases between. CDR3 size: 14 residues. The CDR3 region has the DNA TGTGCCAGCAGTTTAAAACGGGCAACCTACGAGCAGTACTTC. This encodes CASSLKRATYEQYF.

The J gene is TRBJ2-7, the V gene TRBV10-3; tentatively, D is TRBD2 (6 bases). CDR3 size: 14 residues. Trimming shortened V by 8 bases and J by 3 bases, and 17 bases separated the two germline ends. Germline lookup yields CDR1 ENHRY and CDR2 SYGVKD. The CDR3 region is CAIGPGTSNYEQYF. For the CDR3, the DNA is TGTGCCATCGGACCCGGGACTTCCAACTACGAGCAGTACTTC.

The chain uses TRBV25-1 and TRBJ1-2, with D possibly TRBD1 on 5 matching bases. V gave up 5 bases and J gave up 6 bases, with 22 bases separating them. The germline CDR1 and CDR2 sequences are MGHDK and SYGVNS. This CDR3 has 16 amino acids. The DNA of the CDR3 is TGTGCCAGCAGTCCCTACGGACGGGACGTGCCTCATGGCTACACCTTC. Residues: CASSPYGRDVPHGYTF.

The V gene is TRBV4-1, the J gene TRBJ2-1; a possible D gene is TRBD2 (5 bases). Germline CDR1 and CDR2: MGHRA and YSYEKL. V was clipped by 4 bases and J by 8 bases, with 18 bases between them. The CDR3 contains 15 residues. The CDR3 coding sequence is TGCGCCAGCAGCCCTGTGGACTCTGAAGTCGATGAGCAGTTCTTC. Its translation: CASSPVDSEVDEQFF.

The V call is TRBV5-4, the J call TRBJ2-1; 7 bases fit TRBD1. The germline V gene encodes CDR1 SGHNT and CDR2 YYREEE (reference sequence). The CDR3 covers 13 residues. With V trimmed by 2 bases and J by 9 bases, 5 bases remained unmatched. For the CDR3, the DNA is TGTGCCAGCAGCTTCGAGGGGGCTTTTGAGCAGTTCTTC. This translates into CASSFEGAFEQFF.

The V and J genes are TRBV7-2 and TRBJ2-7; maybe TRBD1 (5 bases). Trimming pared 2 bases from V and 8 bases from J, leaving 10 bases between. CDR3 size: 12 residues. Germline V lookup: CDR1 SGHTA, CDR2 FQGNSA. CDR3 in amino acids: CASSLRTSKQYF. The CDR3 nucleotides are TGTGCCAGCAGCTTAAGGACAAGTAAGCAGTACTTC.

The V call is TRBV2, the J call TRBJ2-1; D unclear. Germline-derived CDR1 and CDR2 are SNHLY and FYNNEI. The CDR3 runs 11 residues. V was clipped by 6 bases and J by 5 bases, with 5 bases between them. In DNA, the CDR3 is TGTGCCAGCAGCTACAACAATGAGCAGTTCTTC. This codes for CASSYNNEQFF.

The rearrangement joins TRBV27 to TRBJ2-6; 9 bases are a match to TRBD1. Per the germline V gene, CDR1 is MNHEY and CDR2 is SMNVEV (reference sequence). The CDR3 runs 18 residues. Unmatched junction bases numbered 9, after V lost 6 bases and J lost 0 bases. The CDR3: CASRIAGTGSSGANVLTF. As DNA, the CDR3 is TGTGCCAGCAGAATAGCCGGGACAGGGAGCTCTGGGGCCAACGTCCTGACTTTC. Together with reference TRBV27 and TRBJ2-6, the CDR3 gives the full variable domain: EAQVTQNPRYLITVTGKKLTVTCSQNMNHEYMSWYRQDPGLGLRQIYYSMNVEVTDKGDVPEGYKVSRKEKRNFPLILESPSPNQTSLYFCASRIAGTGSSGANVLTFGAGSRLTVL.

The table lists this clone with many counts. The CDR3 here is CASSLFGYPERLRNEQFF. The CDR3 DNA follows: TGTGCCAGCAGCTTATTCGGGTACCCGGAGAGGCTACGCAATGAGCAGTTCTTC. The chain links TRBV7-9 to TRBJ2-1, with no clear D. Trimming took off 2 bases at V and 6 bases at J, with 23 bases between the two ends. This CDR3 is 18 amino acids long. CDR1 SEHNR and CDR2 FQNEAQ come from the germline V gene (reference sequence). Variable domain in full (rest from reference TRBV7-9 and TRBJ2-1): DTGVSQNPRHKITKRGQNVTFRCDPISEHNRLYWYRQTLGQGPEFLTYFQNEAQLEKSRLLSDRFSAERPKGSFSTLEIQRTEQGDSAMYLCASSLFGYPERLRNEQFFGPGTRLTVL.

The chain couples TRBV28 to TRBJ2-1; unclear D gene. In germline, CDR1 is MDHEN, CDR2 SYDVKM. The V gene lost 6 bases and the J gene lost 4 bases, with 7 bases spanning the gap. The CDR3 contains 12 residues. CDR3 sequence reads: CASSPEYNEQFF. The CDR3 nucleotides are TGTGCCAGCAGCCCGGAATACAATGAGCAGTTCTTC.

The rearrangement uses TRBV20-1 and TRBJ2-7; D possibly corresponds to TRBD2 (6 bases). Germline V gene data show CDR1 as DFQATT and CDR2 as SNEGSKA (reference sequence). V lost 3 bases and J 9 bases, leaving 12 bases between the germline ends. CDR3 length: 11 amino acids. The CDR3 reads CSAREGFRQYF. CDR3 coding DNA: TGCAGTGCTAGGGAGGGGTTTAGGCAGTACTTC.

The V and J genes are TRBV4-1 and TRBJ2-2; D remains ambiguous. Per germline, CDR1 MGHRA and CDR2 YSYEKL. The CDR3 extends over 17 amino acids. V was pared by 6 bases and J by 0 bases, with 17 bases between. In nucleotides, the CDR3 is TGCGCCAGCAGACAATTAGACATTTTAGCGAACACCGGGGAGCTGTTTTTT. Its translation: CASRQLDILANTGELFF.

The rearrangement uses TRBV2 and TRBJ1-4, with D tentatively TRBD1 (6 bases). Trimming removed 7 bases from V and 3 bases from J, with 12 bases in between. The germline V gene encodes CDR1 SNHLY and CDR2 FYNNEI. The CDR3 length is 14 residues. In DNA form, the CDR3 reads TGTGCCAGCAAAGTGGGGACACCTAATGAAAAACTGTTTTTT. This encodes CASKVGTPNEKLFF.

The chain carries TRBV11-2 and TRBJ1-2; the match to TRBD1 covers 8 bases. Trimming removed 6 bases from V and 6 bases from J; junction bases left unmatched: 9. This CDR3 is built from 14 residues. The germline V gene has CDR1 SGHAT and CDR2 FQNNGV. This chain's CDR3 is CASSLTGGQDGYTF. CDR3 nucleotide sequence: TGTGCCAGCAGTCTTACAGGGGGGCAGGATGGCTACACCTTC.

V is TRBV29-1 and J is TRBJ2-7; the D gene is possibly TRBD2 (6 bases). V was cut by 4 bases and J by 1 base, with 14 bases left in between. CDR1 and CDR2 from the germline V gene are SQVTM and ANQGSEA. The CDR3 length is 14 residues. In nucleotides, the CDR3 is TGCAGCGTTGGCGGGCTGGGACTGTCCTACGAGCAGTACTTC. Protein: CSVGGLGLSYEQYF.

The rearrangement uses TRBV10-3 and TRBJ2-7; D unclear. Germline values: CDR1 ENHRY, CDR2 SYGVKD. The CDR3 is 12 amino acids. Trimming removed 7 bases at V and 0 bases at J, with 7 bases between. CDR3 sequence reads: CAIMDPSYEQYF. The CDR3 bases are TGTGCCATCATGGACCCCTCCTACGAGCAGTACTTC.